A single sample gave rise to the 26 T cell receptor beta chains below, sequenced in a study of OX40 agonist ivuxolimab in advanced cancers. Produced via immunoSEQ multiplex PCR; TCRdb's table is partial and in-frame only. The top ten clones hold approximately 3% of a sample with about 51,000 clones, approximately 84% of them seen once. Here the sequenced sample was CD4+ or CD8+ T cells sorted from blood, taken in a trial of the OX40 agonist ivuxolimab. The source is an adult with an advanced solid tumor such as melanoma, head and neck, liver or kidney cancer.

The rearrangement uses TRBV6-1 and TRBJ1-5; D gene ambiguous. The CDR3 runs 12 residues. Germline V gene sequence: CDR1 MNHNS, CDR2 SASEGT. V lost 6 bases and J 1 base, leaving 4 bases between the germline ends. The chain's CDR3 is CASRPSNQPQHF. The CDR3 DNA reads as TGTGCCAGCAGGCCCAGCAATCAGCCCCAGCATTTT.

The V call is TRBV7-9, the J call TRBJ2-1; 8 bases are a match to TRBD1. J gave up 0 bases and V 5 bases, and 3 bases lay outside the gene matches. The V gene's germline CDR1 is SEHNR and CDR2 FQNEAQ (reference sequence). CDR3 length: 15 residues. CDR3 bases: TGTGCCAGCAGCCCCGACAGGGGCTCCTACAATGAGCAGTTCTTC. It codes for CASSPDRGSYNEQFF.

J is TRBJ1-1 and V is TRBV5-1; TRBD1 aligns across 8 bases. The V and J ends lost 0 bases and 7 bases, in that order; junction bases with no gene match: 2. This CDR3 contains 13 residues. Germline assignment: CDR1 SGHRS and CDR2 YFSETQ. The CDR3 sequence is CASSLGQGIEAFF. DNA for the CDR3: TGCGCCAGCAGCTTGGGACAGGGGATTGAAGCTTTCTTT. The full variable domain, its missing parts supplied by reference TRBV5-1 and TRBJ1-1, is KAGVTQTPRYLIKTRGQQVTLSCSPISGHRSVSWYQQTPGQGLQFLFEYFSETQRNKGNFPGRFSGRQFSNSRSEMNVSTLELGDSALYLCASSLGQGIEAFFGQGTRLTVV.

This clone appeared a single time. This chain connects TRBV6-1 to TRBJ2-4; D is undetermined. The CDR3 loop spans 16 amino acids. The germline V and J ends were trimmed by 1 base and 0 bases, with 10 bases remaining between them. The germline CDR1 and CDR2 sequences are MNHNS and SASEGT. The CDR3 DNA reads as TGTGCCAGCAGTGAAGACGGAAACCCAGCCAAAAACATTCAGTACTTC. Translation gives CASSEDGNPAKNIQYF.

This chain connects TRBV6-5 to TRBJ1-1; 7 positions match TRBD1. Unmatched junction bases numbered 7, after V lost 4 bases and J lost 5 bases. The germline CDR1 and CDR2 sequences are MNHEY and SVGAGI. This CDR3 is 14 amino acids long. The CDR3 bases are TGTGCCAGCAGTTTTCAGGGGGTTGGGACTGAAGCTTTCTTT. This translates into CASSFQGVGTEAFF.

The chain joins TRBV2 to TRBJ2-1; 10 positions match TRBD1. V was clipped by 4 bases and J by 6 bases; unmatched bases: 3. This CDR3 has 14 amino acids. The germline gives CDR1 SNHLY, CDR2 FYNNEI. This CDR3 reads CASSAGTGVNEQFF. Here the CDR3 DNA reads TGTGCCAGCAGTGCCGGGACAGGGGTCAATGAGCAGTTCTTC.

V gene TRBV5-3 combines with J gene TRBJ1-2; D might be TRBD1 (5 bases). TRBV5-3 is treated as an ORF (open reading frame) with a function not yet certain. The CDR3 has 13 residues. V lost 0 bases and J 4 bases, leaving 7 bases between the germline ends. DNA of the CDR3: TGTGCCAGAAGCTTGGGGGGGACCTATGGCTACACCTTC. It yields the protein CARSLGGTYGYTF.

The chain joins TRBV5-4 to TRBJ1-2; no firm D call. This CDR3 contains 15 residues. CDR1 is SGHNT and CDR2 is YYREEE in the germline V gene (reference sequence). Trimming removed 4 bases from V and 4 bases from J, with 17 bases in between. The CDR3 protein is CASSLLQIGSYGYTF. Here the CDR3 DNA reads TGTGCCAGCAGCCTCCTGCAAATAGGGAGCTATGGCTACACCTTC. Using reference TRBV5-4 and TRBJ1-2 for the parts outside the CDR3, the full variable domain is ETGVTQSPTHLIKTRGQQVTLRCSSQSGHNTVSWYQQALGQGPQFIFQYYREEENGRGNFPPRFSGLQFPNYSSELNVNALELDDSALYLCASSLLQIGSYGYTFGSGTRLTVV.

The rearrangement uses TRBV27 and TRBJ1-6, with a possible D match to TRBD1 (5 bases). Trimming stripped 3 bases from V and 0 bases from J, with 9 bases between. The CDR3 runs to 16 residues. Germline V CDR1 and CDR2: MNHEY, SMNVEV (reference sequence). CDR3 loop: CASSLEGSSYNSPLHF. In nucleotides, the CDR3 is TGTGCCAGCAGTTTGGAGGGGAGCTCCTATAATTCACCCCTCCACTTT.

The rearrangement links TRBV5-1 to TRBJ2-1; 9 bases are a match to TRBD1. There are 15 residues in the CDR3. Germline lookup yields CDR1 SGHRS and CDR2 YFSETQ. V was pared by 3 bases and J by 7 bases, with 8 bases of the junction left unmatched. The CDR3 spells CASSWPVTGGNEQFF. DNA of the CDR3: TGCGCCAGCAGCTGGCCGGTGACAGGGGGGAATGAGCAGTTCTTC. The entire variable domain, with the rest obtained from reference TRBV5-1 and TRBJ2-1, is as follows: KAGVTQTPRYLIKTRGQQVTLSCSPISGHRSVSWYQQTPGQGLQFLFEYFSETQRNKGNFPGRFSGRQFSNSRSEMNVSTLELGDSALYLCASSWPVTGGNEQFFGPGTRLTVL.

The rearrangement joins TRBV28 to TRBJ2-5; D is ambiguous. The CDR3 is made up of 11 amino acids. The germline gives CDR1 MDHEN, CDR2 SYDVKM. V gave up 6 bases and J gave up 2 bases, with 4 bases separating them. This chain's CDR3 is CASRGQETQYF. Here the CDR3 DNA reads TGTGCCAGCAGGGGGCAAGAGACCCAGTACTTC.

CDR3: CASSLASGFGYTF. CDR3 nucleotides: TGCGCCAGCAGCTTGGCTTCCGGGTTTGGCTACACCTTC. The J gene is TRBJ1-2, the V gene TRBV5-1; D gene unclear. The germline CDR1 and CDR2 sequences are SGHRS and YFSETQ. V lost 0 bases and J 7 bases, leaving 10 bases between the germline ends. The CDR3 contains 13 residues.

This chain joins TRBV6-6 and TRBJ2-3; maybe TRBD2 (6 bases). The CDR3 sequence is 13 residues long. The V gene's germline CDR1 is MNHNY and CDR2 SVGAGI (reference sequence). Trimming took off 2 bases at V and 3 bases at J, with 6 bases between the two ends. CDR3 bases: TGTGCCAGCAGTTACGGGGGGACAGATACGCAGTATTTT. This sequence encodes CASSYGGTDTQYF.

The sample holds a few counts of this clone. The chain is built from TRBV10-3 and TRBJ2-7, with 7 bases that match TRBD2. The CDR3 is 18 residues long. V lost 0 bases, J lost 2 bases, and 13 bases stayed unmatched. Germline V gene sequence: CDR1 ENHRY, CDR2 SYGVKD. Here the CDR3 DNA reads TGTGCCATCAGTGAGTCCGGAAGTAGAGCGGGGAGTACCTACGAGCAGTACTTC. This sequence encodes CAISESGSRAGSTYEQYF.

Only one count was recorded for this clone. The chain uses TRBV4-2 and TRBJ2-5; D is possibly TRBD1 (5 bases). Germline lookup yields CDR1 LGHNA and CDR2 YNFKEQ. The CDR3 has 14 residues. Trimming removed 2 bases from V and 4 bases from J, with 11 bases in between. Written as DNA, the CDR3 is TGTGCCAGCAGCCAAAATCAGGGCTCAGAGACCCAGTACTTC. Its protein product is CASSQNQGSETQYF.

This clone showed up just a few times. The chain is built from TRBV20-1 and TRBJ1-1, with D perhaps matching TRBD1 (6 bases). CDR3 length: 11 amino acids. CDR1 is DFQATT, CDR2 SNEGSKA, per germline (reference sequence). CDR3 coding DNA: TGCAGGGCAAAACAGGGCACTGAAGCTTTCTTT. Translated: CRAKQGTEAFF.

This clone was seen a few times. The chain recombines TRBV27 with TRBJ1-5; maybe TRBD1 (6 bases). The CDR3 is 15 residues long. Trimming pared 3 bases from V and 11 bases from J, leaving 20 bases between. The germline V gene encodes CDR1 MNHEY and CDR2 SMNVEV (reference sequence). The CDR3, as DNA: TGTGCCAGCAGTTTCGAATCCCACGGACAGAGGGCCCAGCATTTT. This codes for CASSFESHGQRAQHF.

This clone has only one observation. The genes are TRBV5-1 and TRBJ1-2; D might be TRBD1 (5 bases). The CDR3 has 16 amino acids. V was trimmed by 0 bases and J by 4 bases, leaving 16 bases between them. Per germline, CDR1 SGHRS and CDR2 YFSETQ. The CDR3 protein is CASSLEGVGGGYGYTF. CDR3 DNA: TGCGCCAGCAGCTTGGAAGGTGTCGGGGGAGGCTATGGCTACACCTTC.

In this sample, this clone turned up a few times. The CDR3 nucleotides read TGTGCCATCAGTGAGCGGGGGGGCCTACTCGGGTCCTACAATGAGCAGTTCTTC. This codes for CAISERGGLLGSYNEQFF. V and J are TRBV10-3 and TRBJ2-1; TRBD2 matches at 8 bases. Per germline, CDR1 ENHRY and CDR2 SYGVKD. Trimming cost V 2 bases and J 1 base; bases outside gene matches: 10. The CDR3 has 18 residues.

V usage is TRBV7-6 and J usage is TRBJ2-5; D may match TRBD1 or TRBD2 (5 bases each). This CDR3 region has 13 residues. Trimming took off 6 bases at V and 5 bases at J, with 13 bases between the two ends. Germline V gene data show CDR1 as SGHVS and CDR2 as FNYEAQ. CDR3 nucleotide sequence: TGTGCCAGCAGGCGCCAGGGAGTTGAGACCCAGTACTTC. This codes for CASRRQGVETQYF.

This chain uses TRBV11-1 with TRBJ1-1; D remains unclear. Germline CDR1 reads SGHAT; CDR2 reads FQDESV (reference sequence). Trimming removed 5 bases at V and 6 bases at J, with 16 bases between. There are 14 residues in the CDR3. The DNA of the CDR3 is TGTGCCAGCAGCCAAATATTACTCGCCGCTGAAGCTTTCTTT. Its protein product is CASSQILLAAEAFF.

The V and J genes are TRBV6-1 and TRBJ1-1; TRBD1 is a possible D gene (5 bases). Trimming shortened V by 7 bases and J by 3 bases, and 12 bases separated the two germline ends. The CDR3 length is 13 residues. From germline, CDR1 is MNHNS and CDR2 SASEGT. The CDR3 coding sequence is TGTGCCAGCACTCGGGGGGGGGACACTGAAGCTTTCTTT. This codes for CASTRGGDTEAFF.

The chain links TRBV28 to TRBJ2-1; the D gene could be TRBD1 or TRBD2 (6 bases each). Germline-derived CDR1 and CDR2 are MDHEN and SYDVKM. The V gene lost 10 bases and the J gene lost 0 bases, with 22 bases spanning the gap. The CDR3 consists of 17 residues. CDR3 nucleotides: TGTGCCACCGCCGGGGGCAGATTAGGGTCCTCCTACAATGAGCAGTTCTTC. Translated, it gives CATAGGRLGSSYNEQFF.

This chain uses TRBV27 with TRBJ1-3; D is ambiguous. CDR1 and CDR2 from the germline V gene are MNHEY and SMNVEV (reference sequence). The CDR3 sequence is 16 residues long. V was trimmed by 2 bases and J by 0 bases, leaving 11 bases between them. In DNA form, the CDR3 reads TGTGCCAGCAGTTTAAACGGGATCAGCTCTGGAAACACCATATATTTT. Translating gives CASSLNGISSGNTIYF.

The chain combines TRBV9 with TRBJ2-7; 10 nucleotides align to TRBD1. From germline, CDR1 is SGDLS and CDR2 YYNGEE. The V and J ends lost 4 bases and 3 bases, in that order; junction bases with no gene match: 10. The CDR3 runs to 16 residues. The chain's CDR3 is CASSPTSGTGVYEQYF. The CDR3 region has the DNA TGTGCCAGCAGCCCCACGTCCGGGACAGGGGTCTACGAGCAGTACTTC.

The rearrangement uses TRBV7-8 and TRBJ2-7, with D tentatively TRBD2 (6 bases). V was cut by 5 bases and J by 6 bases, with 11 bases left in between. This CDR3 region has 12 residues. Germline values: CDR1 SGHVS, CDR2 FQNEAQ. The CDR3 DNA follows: TGTGCCAGCAGCCTTACTAGCTTCGAGCAGTACTTC. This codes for CASSLTSFEQYF.